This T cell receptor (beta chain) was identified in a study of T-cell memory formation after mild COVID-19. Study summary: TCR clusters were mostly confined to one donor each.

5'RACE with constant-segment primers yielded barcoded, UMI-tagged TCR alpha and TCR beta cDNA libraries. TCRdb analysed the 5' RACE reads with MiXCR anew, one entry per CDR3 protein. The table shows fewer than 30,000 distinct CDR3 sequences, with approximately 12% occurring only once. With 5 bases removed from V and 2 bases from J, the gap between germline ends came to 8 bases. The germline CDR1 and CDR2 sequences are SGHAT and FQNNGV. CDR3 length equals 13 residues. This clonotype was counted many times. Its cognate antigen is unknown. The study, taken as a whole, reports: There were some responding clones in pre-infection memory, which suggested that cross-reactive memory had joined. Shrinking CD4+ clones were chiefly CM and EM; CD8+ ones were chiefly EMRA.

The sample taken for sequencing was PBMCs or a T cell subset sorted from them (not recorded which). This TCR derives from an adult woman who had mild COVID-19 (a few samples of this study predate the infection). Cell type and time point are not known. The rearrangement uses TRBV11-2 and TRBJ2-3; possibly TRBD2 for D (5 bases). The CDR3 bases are TGTGCCAGCAGCCGGGATCTCACAGATACGCAGTATTTT. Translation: CASSRDLTDTQYF.